This is a list of T cell receptor beta chains from one sample in a study of shared clonotypes between healthy human individuals. Measured with immunoSEQ multiplex PCR; TCRdb has only the in-frame clones, and not every one. The sample includes about 2.1 million clones, about 93% seen only once; the top ten take under 2%. Sequenced sample: naive CD8+ T cells from PBMCs. The receptors were gathered from a man younger than 35 in good health. Some clones in this sample may be carry-over from other donors' samples. Each CDR3 is given with its conserved first and last residue. Each record gives: D gene, V gene, clone size, J gene, CDR3 protein, CDR3 DNA. The D gene is left open where the match is weak. The listing skips clone size in some rows; elsewhere it reads once, few, many or a size class.

>-|TRBV7-3|-|TRBJ2-3
CASSPGPDDTQYF
TGTGCCAGCAGCCCCGGCCCTGACGATACGCAGTATTTT
>-|TRBV11-2|-|TRBJ2-7
CASSSDPRGQYF
TGTGCCAGCAGCTCCGACCCGAGGGGGCAGTACTTC
>TRBD1|TRBV27|-|TRBJ2-7
CASSSDRGHEQYF
TGTGCCAGCAGTTCGGACAGGGGCCACGAGCAGTACTTC
>TRBD1|TRBV2|-|TRBJ2-6
CASSHRTGESGNVLTF
TGTGCCAGCAGTCATCGGACAGGGGAGAGCGGCAACGTCCTGACTTTC
>TRBD2|TRBV4-1|-|TRBJ2-1
CASSPLAGSSYNEQFF
TGCGCCAGCAGCCCGCTAGCGGGGAGCTCCTACAATGAGCAGTTCTTC
>-|TRBV4-1|-|TRBJ2-2
CASSQEDDRTPIPGELFF
TGCGCCAGCAGCCAAGAAGACGATCGTACCCCTATTCCCGGGGAGCTGTTTTTT
>TRBD2|TRBV10-2|-|TRBJ2-3
CATKAGGYTDTQYF
TGCGCCACAAAAGCGGGAGGATACACAGATACGCAGTATTTT
>-|TRBV4-3|once|TRBJ2-5
CASSQAFDGVWETQYF
TGCGCCAGCAGCCAAGCTTTTGACGGTGTGTGGGAGACCCAGTACTTC
>-|TRBV19|-|TRBJ1-1
CASSSFDMNTEAFF
TGTGCCAGTAGTAGCTTTGATATGAACACTGAAGCTTTCTTT
>-|TRBV27|-|TRBJ1-5
CASSLLTDRGPQHF
TGTGCCAGCAGTCTACTGACGGACCGGGGGCCCCAGCATTTT
>-|TRBV7-9|few|TRBJ2-2
CASSPTVAIPNTGELFF
TGTGCCAGCAGCCCGACGGTGGCTATACCTAACACCGGGGAGCTGTTTTTT
>TRBD2|TRBV13|-|TRBJ2-1
CASSSTDWTSGKSYNEQFF
TGTGCCAGCAGCTCCACCGACTGGACTAGCGGCAAATCCTACAATGAGCAGTTCTTC
>-|TRBV27|-|TRBJ1-4
CASSFFGSATNEKLFF
TGTGCCAGCAGTTTCTTCGGGTCTGCAACTAATGAAAAACTGTTTTTT
>-|TRBV4-3|-|TRBJ2-1
CASSQLGAGVNEQFF
TGCGCCAGCAGCCAACTGGGGGCAGGGGTCAATGAGCAGTTCTTC
>TRBD1|TRBV9|-|TRBJ1-4
CASSIRDRGTNEKLFF
TGTGCCAGCAGCATCCGGGACAGAGGAACTAATGAAAAACTGTTTTTT
>-|TRBV19|-|TRBJ2-7
CASSIEFVGNYEQYF
TGTGCCAGTAGTATCGAATTTGTGGGGAACTACGAGCAGTACTTC
>-|TRBV2|-|TRBJ2-3
CASSGPTGPQSTDTQYF
TGTGCCAGCAGCGGACCGACGGGACCCCAAAGCACAGATACGCAGTATTTT
>TRBD1|TRBV5-8|-|TRBJ2-3
CASSPRQGGDTQYF
TGTGCCAGCAGCCCTAGACAGGGGGGAGATACGCAGTATTTT
>-|TRBV12-5|-|TRBJ2-2
CASGTAGLTGELFF
TGTGCTAGTGGTACGGCAGGACTTACCGGGGAGCTGTTTTTT
>TRBD2|TRBV6-4|-|TRBJ2-1
CASSEGLAGYNEQFF
TGTGCCAGCAGCGAAGGACTAGCGGGTTACAATGAGCAGTTCTTC
>-|TRBV4-1|-|TRBJ1-4
CASSQTNLNEKLFF
TGCGCCAGCAGCCAGACAAATCTTAATGAAAAACTGTTTTTT
>TRBD1|TRBV11-2|-|TRBJ1-1
CASSWGVPRQGENTEAFF
TGTGCCAGCAGCTGGGGTGTGCCGAGACAGGGGGAGAACACTGAAGCTTTCTTT
>-|TRBV15|-|TRBJ2-6
CATSRSKGEIGANVLTF
TGTGCCACCAGCAGAAGCAAAGGGGAAATTGGGGCCAACGTCCTGACTTTC
>TRBD2|TRBV28|-|TRBJ2-1
CASSSHLLTGLAGASSSYNEQFF
TGTGCCAGCAGCTCCCATCTGTTAACCGGACTAGCGGGAGCCTCCAGCTCCTACAATGAGCAGTTCTTC
>-|TRBV13|-|TRBJ1-2
CASSPRTRYYGYTF
TGTGCCAGCAGCCCACGGACGCGATACTATGGCTACACCTTC
>-|TRBV7-6|-|TRBJ2-1
CASSLALSKFEQFF
TGTGCCAGCAGCTTAGCCCTAAGTAAATTCGAGCAGTTCTTC
>TRBD2|TRBV9|-|TRBJ2-1
CASSVGAGVNNEQFF
TGTGCCAGCAGCGTAGGTGCGGGAGTTAACAATGAGCAGTTCTTC
>-|TRBV28|few|TRBJ1-4
CASSHPQGLREKLFF
TGTGCCAGCAGTCACCCACAGGGCTTGCGAGAAAAACTGTTTTTT